This TCR beta chain was recovered during a study of T cells in localized non-small cell lung cancer. Study-wide results and limits: A higher density of T cells in blood coincided with extended overall survival. Heterogeneity remains possible because sequencing was limited to only one tumor region.

As concerns this clone: Its antigen is not identified.

Here immunoSEQ multiplex PCR was the method, and the copy in TCRdb shows in-frame clones only, minus some. The table has 28,000 or so clones, roughly 87% seen once. This CDR3 is built from 15 residues. The V and J ends lost 5 bases and 0 bases respectively, with 11 bases between them. The germline gives CDR1 SGHTA, CDR2 FQGNSA. This receptor was taken from a male donor aged 60 or over with stage I lung adenocarcinoma. J is TRBJ2-4 and V is TRBV7-2; perhaps TRBD1 as D (6 bases). The sequenced sample was peripheral blood, obtained before any cancer treatment. The chain's CDR3 is CASSPQGLAKNIQYF. The CDR3 nucleotides read TGTGCCAGCAGCCCACAGGGATTAGCCAAAAACATTCAGTACTTC.